The T cell receptor (beta chain) described here comes from a study of response to subunit inactivated influenza vaccine. Notes on the study in general: Authors proposed each seasonal influenza vaccination draws in few new T cells.

This clonotype was seen many times. Its antigen is unknown. TCRdb reprocessed the RT-PCR reads via MiXCR and lists one record per CDR3 protein. Of approximately 570,000 distinct CDR3 sequences in the sample, 7.5% to 8.5% were seen once. In germline, CDR1 is DFQATT, CDR2 SNEGSKA (reference sequence). With V trimmed by 2 bases and J by 3 bases, 4 bases remained unmatched. CDR3 size: 14 residues. The specimen was PBMCs from blood, collected around 2 years after vaccination. This chain joins TRBV20-1 and TRBJ2-3; 8 bases agree with TRBD2. This TCR derives from a man aged 50 to 75 who received an inactivated influenza vaccine. The chain's CDR3 is CSARPLAVTDTQYF. For the CDR3, the DNA is TGCAGTGCTAGACCACTAGCGGTAACAGATACGCAGTATTTT.